The T cell receptor beta chain under discussion was sequenced for a study of technical replicates of blood from a few donors. This clone was picked up one time. V lost 4 bases and J lost 1; bases outside the gene matches: 6. The CDR3 extends over 15 amino acids. Germline CDR1 reads MNHEY; CDR2 reads SVGAGI. Libraries were prepared by immunoSEQ multiplex PCR; TCRdb keeps only in-frame clonotypes and omits some of them. The table has about 56,000 clones, over 90% seen once. The origin of this receptor is a human donor in good health. Some clones in this sample may be carry-over from other donors' samples. Sequencing was performed on PBMCs. The rearrangement joins TRBV6-5 to TRBJ2-7; 8 nucleotides line up with TRBD1. Here the CDR3 DNA reads TGTGCCAGCAGTTCCGGACAGGGTTTGTCCTACGAGCAGTACTTC. Translated: CASSSGQGLSYEQYF.